The sequence of this TCR beta chain was determined in a study of cytomegalovirus exposure and HLA in healthy donors. V lost 1 base, J lost 1 base, and 16 bases lay in between. The germline CDR1 and CDR2 sequences are SGHTA and FQGTGA. CDR3 size: 17 residues. A single count supports this clone. Its antigen is not identified. Regarding the study as a whole: The availability of immune exposure information extended only to CMV serostatus.

PCR used 60 Vbeta primers and 13 Jbeta primers. In the original processing: Later analysis identified tens of millions of unique TCR beta chains, some 10 million shared. Sequencing used immunoSEQ multiplex PCR; TCRdb keeps in-frame clones, though not all of them. The V and J calls and clone size were taken over from that table, and D and trimming were inferred from the DNA. The sample consists of approximately 100,000 clones, around three quarters of them appearing once. This sequence joins TRBV7-3 and TRBJ2-5; D might be TRBD2 (5 bases). Sequencing was done on a sample of PBMCs. The sequence came from a female donor in good health and CMV-seropositive. The CDR3 region is CASSLNPPGAAQETQYF. CDR3 coding DNA: TGTGCCAGCAGCTTAAACCCCCCTGGAGCGGCCCAAGAGACCCAGTACTTC. Filled out from reference TRBV7-3 and TRBJ2-5, the complete variable domain reads GAGVSQTPSNKVTEKGKYVELRCDPISGHTALYWYRQSLGQGPEFLIYFQGTGAADDSGLPNDRFFAVRPEGSVSTLKIQRTERGDSAVYLCASSLNPPGAAQETQYFGPGTRLLVL.